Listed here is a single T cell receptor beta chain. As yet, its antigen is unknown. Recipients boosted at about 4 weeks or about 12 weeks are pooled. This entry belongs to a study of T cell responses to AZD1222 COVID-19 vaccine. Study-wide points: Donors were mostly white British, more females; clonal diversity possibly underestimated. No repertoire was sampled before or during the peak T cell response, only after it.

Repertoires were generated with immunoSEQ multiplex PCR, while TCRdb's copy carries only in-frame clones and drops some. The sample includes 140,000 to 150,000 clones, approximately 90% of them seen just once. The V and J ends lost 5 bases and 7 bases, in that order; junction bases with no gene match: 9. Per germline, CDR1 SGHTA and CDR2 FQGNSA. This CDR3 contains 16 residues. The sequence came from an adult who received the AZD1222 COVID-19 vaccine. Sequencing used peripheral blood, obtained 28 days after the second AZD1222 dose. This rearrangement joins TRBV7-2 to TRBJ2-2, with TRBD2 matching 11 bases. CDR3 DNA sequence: TGTGCCAGCAGCCCCACTAGCGGGAGTCGTGGCGGGGAGCTGTTTTTT. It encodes CASSPTSGSRGGELFF.